What follows is one TCR beta chain and its context. Its antigen is unidentified. The table came from immunoSEQ multiplex PCR; TCRdb's copy has only in-frame clones and leaves some out. The sample yields more than 250,000 clones, around 87% seen once. This sample's treatment: 15 to 20 received Ad26.COV2.S at low or high dose, single or two shots; 5 received placebo; per-sample allocation not given. Material that was analyzed had been drawn on day 63 after the first vaccine or placebo injection. An adult donor aged 18-55 years was enrolled in Boston. The sample comes from a study of Ad26.COV2.S vaccination and SARS-CoV-2 variants. As for the study in general: In the study, Ad26.COV2.S was injected intramuscularly once, or twice 56 days apart.

The CDR3 loop spans 19 amino acids. Germline V gives CDR1 KGHSH, CDR2 LQKENI. V was clipped by 2 bases and J by 0 bases, with 21 bases between them. General study results and limits: Following vaccination, spike-specific CD8+ and CD4+ T cell responses reportedly exhibited substantial breadth. Placebo recipients and vaccine recipients were similar in non-spike TCR breadth.

The source is a person aged 18-65 years who received the Ad26.COV2.S COVID-19 vaccine or a placebo. The specimen comprised peripheral blood, sampled in a trial of Ad26.COV2.S vaccine versus placebo. The gene calls are TRBV18 and TRBJ2-3; D perhaps matches TRBD1 (5 bases). The DNA of the CDR3 is TGTGCCAGCTCACCAGGAACAGGCGACTTTACCCGGAGCACAGATACGCAGTATTTT. Translated, it gives CASSPGTGDFTRSTDTQYF. Looking up the rest from reference TRBV18 and TRBJ2-3 gives the full variable domain: NAGVMQNPRHLVRRRGQEARLRCSPMKGHSHVYWYRQLPEEGLKFMVYLQKENIIDESGMPKERFSAEFPKEGPSILRIQQVVRGDSAAYFCASSPGTGDFTRSTDTQYFGPGTRLTVL.